This T cell receptor beta chain comes out of a study of breast tumors, draining lymph nodes, adjacent tissues. Points from the study as a whole: Compared with basal-like, luminal-like tumors shared significantly more repertoire with nontumor tissue. Tumor TCR diversity was below lymph nodes but above nontumor tissue. Data fit most tumor T cells coming from lymph node, expanding in tumor.

This CDR3 region has 15 residues. Trimming at V came to 1 base and at J to 3 bases, leaving 2 bases not matched to a gene. Germline V gene data show CDR1 as MGHRA and CDR2 as YSYEKL. The lymph nodes were axillary draining lymph nodes from breast cancer patients. One entry per CDR3 protein, called by TCRdb with MiXCR from the multiplex PCR reads. The sample holds 180,000 or so distinct CDR3 sequences, approximately 33% seen once. About this clonotype itself: Its antigen is currently unknown.

The sequenced sample consisted of axillary lymph node tissue. The sequence was obtained from a female donor with breast cancer. Some clones in this sample may be carry-over from other donors' samples. The chain has TRBV4-1 and TRBJ2-7; TRBD1 matches at 11 bases. The CDR3 sequence is CASSQAGTGGYEQYF. CDR3 sequence (DNA): TGCGCCAGCAGCCAAGCCGGGACAGGGGGCTACGAGCAGTACTTC.